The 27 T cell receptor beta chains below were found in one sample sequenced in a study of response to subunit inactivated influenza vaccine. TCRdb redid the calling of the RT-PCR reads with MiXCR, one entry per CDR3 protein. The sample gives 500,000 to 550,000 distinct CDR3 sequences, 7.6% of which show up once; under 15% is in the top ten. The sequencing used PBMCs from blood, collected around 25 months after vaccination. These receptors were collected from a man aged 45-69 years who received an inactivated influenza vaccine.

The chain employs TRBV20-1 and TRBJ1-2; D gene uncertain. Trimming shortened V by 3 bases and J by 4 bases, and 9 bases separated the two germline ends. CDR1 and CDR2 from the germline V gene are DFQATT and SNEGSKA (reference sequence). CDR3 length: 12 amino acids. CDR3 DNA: TGCAGTGCTAGTGGACTGAGCTATGGCTACACCTTC. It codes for CSASGLSYGYTF.

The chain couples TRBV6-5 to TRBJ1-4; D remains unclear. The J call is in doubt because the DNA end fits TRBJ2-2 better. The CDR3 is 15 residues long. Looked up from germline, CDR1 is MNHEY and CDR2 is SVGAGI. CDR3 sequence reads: CASSYESGVPEELFF. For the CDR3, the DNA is TGTGCCAGCAGTTACGAATCAGGAGTTCCTGAGGAGCTGTTTTTT.

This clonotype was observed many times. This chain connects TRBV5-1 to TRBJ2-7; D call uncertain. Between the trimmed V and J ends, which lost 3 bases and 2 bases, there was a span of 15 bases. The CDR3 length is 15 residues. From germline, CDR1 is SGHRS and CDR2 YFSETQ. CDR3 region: CASSSRDTRTYEQYF. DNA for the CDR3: TGCGCCAGCAGCTCCCGTGACACACGAACCTACGAGCAGTACTTC.

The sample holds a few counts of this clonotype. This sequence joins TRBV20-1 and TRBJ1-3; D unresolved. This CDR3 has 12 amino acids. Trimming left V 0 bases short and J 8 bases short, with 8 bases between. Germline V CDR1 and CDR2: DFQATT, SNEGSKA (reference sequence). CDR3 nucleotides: TGCAGTGCTAGAGATTTACTGGACACCATATATTTT. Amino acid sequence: CSARDLLDTIYF.

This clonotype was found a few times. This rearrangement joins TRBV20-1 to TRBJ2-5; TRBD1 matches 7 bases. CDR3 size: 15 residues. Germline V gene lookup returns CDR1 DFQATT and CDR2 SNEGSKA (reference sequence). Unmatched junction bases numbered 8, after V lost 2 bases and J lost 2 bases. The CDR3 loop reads CSARTPGQLQETQYF. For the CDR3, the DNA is TGCAGTGCTAGAACTCCGGGACAGTTACAAGAGACCCAGTACTTC.

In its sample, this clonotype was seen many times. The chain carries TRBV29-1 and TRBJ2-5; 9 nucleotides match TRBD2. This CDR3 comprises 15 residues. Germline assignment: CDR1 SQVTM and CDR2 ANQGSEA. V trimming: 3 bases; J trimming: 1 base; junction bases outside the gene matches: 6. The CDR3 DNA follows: TGCAGCGTTGACCGGACTAGCGCGACCCAAGAGACCCAGTACTTC. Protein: CSVDRTSATQETQYF. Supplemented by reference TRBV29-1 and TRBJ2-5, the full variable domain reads SAVISQKPSRDICQRGTSLTIQCQVDSQVTMMFWYRQQPGQSLTLIATANQGSEATYESGFVIDKFPISRPNLTFSTLTVSNMSPEDSSIYLCSVDRTSATQETQYFGPGTRLLVL.

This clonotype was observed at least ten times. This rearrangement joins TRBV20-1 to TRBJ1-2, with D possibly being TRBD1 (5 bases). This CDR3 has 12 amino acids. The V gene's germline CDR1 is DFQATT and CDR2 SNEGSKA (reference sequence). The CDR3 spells CTVRAYDYGYTF. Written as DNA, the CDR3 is TGCACCGTCAGGGCTTACGACTATGGCTACACCTTC.

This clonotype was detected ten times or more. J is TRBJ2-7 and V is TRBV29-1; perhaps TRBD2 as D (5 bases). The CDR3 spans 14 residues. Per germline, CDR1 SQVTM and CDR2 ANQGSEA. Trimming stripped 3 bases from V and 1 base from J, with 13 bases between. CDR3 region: CSVDGVSGSYEQYF. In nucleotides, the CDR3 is TGCAGCGTTGACGGCGTATCGGGGTCCTACGAGCAGTACTTC.

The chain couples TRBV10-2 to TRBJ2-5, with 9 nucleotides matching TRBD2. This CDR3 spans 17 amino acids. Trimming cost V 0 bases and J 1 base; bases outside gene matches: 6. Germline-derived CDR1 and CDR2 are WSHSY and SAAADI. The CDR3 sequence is CASSESLAGGLQETQYF. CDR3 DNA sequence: TGCGCCAGCAGTGAGTCGCTTGCGGGGGGGCTCCAAGAGACCCAGTACTTC.

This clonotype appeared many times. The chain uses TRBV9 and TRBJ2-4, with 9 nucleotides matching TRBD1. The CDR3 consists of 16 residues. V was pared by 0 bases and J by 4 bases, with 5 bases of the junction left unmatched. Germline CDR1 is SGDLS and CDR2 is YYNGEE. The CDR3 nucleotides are TGTGCCAGCAGCGTAGGAGGGGGGACAGGGAAAAACATTCAGTACTTC. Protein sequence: CASSVGGGTGKNIQYF.

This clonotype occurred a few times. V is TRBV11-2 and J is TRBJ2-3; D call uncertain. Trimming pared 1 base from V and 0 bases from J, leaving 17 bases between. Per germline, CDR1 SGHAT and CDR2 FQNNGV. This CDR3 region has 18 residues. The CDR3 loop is CASSLGQRSSVSTDTQYF. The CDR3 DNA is TGTGCCAGCAGCTTAGGCCAGCGATCGAGCGTGAGCACAGATACGCAGTATTTT.

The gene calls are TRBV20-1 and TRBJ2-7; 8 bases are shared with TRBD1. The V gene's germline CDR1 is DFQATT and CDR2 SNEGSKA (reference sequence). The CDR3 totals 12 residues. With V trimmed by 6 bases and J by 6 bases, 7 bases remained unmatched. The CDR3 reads CSAWDRTAEQYF. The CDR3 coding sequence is TGCAGTGCCTGGGACAGGACGGCCGAGCAGTACTTC.

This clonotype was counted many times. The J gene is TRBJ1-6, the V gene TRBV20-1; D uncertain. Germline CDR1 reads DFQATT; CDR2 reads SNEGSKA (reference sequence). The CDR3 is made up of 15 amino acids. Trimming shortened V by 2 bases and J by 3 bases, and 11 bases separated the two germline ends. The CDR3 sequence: CSARPGSHYNSPLHF. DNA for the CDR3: TGCAGTGCTAGACCGGGCAGTCACTATAATTCACCCCTCCACTTT.

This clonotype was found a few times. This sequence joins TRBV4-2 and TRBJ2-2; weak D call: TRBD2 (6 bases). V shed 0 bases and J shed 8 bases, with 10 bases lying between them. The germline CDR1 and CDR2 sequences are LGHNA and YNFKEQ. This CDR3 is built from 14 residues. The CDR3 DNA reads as TGTGCCAGCAGCCAAGATTACCTAGCGGGGGAGCTGTTTTTT. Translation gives CASSQDYLAGELFF.

This CDR3 reads CASSISLSAYNEQFF. CDR3 nucleotide sequence: TGTGCCAGCAGTATATCTCTAAGCGCCTACAATGAGCAGTTCTTC. The chain carries TRBV11-2 and TRBJ2-1; D remains unclear. Trimming removed 6 bases from V and 2 bases from J, with 14 bases in between. CDR3 size: 15 residues. Germline CDR1 is SGHAT and CDR2 is FQNNGV. The whole variable domain, remainder taken from reference TRBV11-2 and TRBJ2-1, is EAGVAQSPRYKIIEKRQSVAFWCNPISGHATLYWYQQILGQGPKLLIQFQNNGVVDDSQLPKDRFSAERLKGVDSTLKIQPAKLEDSAVYLCASSISLSAYNEQFFGPGTRLTVL.

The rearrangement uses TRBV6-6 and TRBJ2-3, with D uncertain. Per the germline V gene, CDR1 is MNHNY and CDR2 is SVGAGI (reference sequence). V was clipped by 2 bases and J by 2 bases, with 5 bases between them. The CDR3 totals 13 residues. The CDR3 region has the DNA TGTGCCAGCAGTTACGGGGACACAGATACGCAGTATTTT. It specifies CASSYGDTDTQYF.

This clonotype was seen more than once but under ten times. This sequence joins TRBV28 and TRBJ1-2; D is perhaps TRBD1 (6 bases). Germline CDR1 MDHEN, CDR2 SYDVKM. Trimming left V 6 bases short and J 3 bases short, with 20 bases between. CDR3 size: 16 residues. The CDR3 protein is CASRSHRVLDDYGYTF. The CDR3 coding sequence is TGTGCCAGCAGATCCCACAGGGTCCTTGATGACTATGGCTACACCTTC.

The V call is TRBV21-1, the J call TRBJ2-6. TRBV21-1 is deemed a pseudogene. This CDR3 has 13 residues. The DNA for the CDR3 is TGTGCCAGCTCACGCTCTGGGGCCGACGTCCTGACTTTC. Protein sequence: CASSRSGADVLTF.

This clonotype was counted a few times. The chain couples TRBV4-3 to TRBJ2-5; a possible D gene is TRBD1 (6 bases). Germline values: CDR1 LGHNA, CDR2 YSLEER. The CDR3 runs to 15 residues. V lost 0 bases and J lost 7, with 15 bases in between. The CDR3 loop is CASSQEAGAGRTQYF. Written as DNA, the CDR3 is TGCGCCAGCAGCCAAGAAGCAGGGGCTGGCCGGACCCAGTACTTC.

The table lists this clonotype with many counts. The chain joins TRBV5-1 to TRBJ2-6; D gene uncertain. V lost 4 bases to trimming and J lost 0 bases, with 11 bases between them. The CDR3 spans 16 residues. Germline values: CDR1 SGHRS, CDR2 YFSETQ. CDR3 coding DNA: TGCGCCAGCAGCATGGACGCCCACTCTGGGGCCAACGTCCTGACTTTC. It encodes CASSMDAHSGANVLTF.

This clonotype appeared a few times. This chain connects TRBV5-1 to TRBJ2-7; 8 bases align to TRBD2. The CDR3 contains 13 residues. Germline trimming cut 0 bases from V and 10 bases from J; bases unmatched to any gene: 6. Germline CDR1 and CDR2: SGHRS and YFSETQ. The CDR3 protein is CASSLGDSGNQYF. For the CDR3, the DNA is TGCGCCAGCAGCTTGGGGGATAGCGGGAACCAGTACTTC.

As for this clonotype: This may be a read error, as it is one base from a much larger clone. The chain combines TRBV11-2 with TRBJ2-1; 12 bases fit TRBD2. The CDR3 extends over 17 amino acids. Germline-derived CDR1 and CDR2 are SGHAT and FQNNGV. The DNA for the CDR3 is TGTGCCAGCAGCGGACGGACTAGCGGGATAACAGGCGGTGAGCAGTCCTTC. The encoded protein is CASSGRTSGITGGEQSF.

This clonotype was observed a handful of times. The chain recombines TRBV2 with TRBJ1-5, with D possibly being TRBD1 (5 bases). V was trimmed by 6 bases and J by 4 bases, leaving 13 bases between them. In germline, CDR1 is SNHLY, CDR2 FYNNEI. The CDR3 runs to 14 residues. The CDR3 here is CASRGDGRNQPQHF. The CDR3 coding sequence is TGTGCCAGCAGGGGGGACGGCCGTAATCAGCCCCAGCATTTT.

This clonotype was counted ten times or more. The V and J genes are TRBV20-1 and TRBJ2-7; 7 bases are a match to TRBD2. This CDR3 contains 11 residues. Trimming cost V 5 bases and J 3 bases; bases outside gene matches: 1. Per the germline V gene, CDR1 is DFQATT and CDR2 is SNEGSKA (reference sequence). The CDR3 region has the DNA TGCAGTGCTTCGGGGGGCTACGAGCAGTACTTC. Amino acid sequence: CSASGGYEQYF.

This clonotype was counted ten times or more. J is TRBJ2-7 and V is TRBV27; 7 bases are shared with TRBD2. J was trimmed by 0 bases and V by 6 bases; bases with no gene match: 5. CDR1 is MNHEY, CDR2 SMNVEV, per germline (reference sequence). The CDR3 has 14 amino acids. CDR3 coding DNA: TGTGCCAGCAGGGCTAGCGGACTCTCCTACGAGCAGTACTTC. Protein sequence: CASRASGLSYEQYF.

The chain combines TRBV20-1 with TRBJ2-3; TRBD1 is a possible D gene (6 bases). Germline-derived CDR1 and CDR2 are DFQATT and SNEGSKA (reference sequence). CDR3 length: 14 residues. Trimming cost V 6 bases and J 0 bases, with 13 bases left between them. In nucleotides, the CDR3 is TGCAGTGCCAGCAGGGGCACTAGCACAGATACGCAGTATTTT. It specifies CSASRGTSTDTQYF.

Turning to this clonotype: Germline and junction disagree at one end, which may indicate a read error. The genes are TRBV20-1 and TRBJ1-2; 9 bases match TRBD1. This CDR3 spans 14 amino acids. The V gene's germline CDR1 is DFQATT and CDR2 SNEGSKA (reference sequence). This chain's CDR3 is CSAGWDREAYSYTF. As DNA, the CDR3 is TGCAGTGCTGGTTGGGACAGGGAAGCCTATAGCTACACCTTC.